Here is one TCR beta chain with its context. The method was immunoSEQ multiplex PCR; TCRdb's version includes in-frame clones alone and lacks a portion of them. The table lists over 75,000 clones, 90% to 96% of them singletons. The data originate from a study of technical replicates of blood from several donors. Germline V gene data show CDR1 as SGHKS and CDR2 as YYEKEE (reference sequence). J gave up 3 bases and V 0 bases, and 2 bases lay outside the gene matches. CDR3 length: 15 amino acids. The rearrangement joins TRBV5-5 to TRBJ2-7; TRBD1 matches at 11 bases. The sample taken for sequencing was T cells isolated from PBMCs. The receptor was derived from a human donor in good health. The chain's CDR3 is CASSLVGQGVYEQYF. DNA for the CDR3: TGTGCCAGCAGCTTGGTGGGACAGGGGGTCTACGAGCAGTACTTC. The entire variable domain, with the rest obtained from reference TRBV5-5 and TRBJ2-7, is as follows: DAGVTQSPTHLIKTRGQQVTLRCSPISGHKSVSWYQQVLGQGPQFIFQYYEKEERGRGNFPDRFSARQFPNYSSELNVNALLLGDSALYLCASSLVGQGVYEQYFGPGTRLTVT.